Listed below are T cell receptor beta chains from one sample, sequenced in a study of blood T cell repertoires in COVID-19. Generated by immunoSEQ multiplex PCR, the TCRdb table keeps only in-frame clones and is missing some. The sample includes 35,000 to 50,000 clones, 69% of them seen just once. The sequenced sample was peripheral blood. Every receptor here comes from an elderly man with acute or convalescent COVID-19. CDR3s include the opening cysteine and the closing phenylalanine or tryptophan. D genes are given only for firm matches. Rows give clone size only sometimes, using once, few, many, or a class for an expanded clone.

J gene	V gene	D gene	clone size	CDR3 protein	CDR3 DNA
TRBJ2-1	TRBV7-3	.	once	CASSLRLEGNEQFF	TGTGCCAGCAGCCTCCGACTAGAAGGCAATGAGCAGTTCTTC
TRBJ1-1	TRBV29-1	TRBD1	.	CSVEKRGLGTEAFF	TGCAGCGTTGAAAAAAGGGGGCTAGGGACTGAAGCTTTCTTT
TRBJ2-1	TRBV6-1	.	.	CASSEEGVAYNEQFF	TGTGCCAGCAGTGAAGAAGGGGTAGCCTACAATGAGCAGTTCTTC
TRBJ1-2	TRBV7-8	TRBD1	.	CASSFWTGVGGYTF	TGTGCCAGCAGCTTTTGGACAGGGGTTGGTGGCTACACCTTC
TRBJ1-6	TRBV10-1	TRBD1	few	CASSESLGQGGSPLHF	TGCGCCAGCAGTGAGTCGCTGGGACAGGGAGGATCACCCCTCCACTTT
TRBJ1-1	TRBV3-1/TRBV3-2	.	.	CASSPEGAYTEAFF	TGTGCCAGCAGCCCAGAGGGCGCGTACACTGAAGCTTTCTTT
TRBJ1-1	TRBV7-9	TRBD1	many	CASSSTGEVEAFF	TGTGCCAGCAGCTCGACAGGGGAGGTTGAAGCTTTCTTT
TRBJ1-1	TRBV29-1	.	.	CSVRRDPDTEAFF	TGCAGCGTCCGCAGGGATCCGGACACTGAAGCTTTCTTT
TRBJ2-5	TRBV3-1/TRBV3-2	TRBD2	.	CASSPSASGVGETQYF	TGTGCCAGCAGCCCGTCGGCTAGCGGGGTGGGAGAGACCCAGTACTTC
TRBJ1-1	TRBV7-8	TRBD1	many	CASSLAGTGRDTEAFF	TGTGCCAGCAGCTTAGCGGGGACAGGGAGGGACACTGAAGCTTTCTTT
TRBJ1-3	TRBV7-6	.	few	CASSLARSTGNTIYF	TGTGCCAGCAGCTTAGCCCGGTCTACTGGAAACACCATATATTTT
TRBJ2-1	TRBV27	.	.	CASSSVGYNEQFF	TGTGCCAGCAGTTCCGTCGGGTACAATGAGCAGTTCTTC
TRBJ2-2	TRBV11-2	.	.	CASSSTGTTYTGELFF	TGTGCCAGCAGCTCAACAGGGACTACCTACACCGGGGAGCTGTTTTTT
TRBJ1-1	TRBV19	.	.	CASSIAGKAFF	TGTGCCAGTAGCATCGCAGGTAAAGCTTTCTTT
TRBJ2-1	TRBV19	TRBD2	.	CASSIRTSGRAGEQFF	TGTGCCAGTAGTATCAGGACTAGCGGGAGGGCCGGTGAGCAGTTCTTC
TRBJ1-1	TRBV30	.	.	CAWSFWQGNTEAFF	TGTGCCTGGAGTTTCTGGCAGGGGAACACTGAAGCTTTCTTT
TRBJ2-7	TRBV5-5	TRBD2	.	CASSLGLAGGTSYEQYF	TGTGCCAGCAGCTTGGGACTAGCGGGAGGAACCTCCTACGAGCAGTACTTC
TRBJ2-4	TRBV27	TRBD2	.	CATSRGGNIQYF	TGTGCCACCTCACGGGGGGGGAACATTCAGTACTTC
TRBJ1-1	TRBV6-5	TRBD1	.	CASGRTGLNTEAFF	TGTGCCAGCGGCCGGACAGGGCTGAACACTGAAGCTTTCTTT
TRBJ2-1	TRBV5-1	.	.	CASSYTTGNNEQFF	TGCGCCAGCAGCTACACGACAGGTAACAATGAGCAGTTCTTC
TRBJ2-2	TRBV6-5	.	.	CASGRAGELFF	TGTGCCAGTGGGCGAGCCGGGGAGCTGTTTTTT
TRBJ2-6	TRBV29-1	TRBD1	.	CSVGTGSGANVLTF	TGCAGCGTCGGGACAGGGTCTGGGGCCAACGTCCTGACTTTC